This T cell receptor beta chain is from a study of T cells in Graves' hyperthyroidism and ophthalmopathy. The CDR3 is 12 amino acids. The V gene's germline CDR1 is DFQATT and CDR2 SNEGSKA (reference sequence). V lost 7 bases to trimming and J lost 2 bases, with 11 bases between them. Researchers took RNA transcripts and amplified the TCR beta CDR3 regions from them. Carried out on the TCR CDR3, a first-round RT-PCR used the HTBI primer set. TCRdb reanalysed the multiplex PCR reads using MiXCR and keeps one entry per CDR3 protein. Counted here are 300,000 to 450,000 distinct CDR3 sequences, just under 15% occurring once; the ten biggest clones make up roughly 33%. Graves' hyperthyroidism without ophthalmopathy progression within 18 months was termed stable. Uncontrolled infection, other autoimmune disease, pregnancy or lactation excluded patients. The authors obtained PBMCs from about 9.5 ml of fresh peripheral blood.

This clonotype was observed a few times. Antigen specificity is unknown. Study-wide findings and caveats: Ophthalmopathy, which appeared later, was predicted by the model a median about 6 months before onset.

The sequence was collected from a woman in her 30s with Graves' hyperthyroidism. The source material was blood. V usage is TRBV20-1 and J usage is TRBJ1-2; D is unresolved. CDR3 coding DNA: TGCAGTGGTCCCAGGCCAAACTATGGCTACACCTTC. It codes for CSGPRPNYGYTF.